Presented here are 25 T cell receptor beta chains from one specimen sequenced in a study of T cells of healthy individuals. Via MiXCR, TCRdb re-called the 5' RACE reads, giving one row per CDR3 protein. This sample yields 55,000 to 65,000 distinct CDR3 sequences, of which roughly 15% are seen a single time; around 4.5% belongs to the top ten. The source of these receptors is a human donor in good health.

A few counts support this clonotype. In nucleotides, the CDR3 is TGCAGTGCTAATTGGGGTGTCAATCAGCCCCAGCATTTT. Translation: CSANWGVNQPQHF. The V and J genes are TRBV20-1 and TRBJ1-5; D call uncertain. V was cut by 4 bases and J by 3 bases, with 10 bases left in between. The germline V gene encodes CDR1 DFQATT and CDR2 SNEGSKA (reference sequence). The CDR3 runs to 13 residues.

The sample holds many counts of this clonotype. V and J are TRBV7-2 and TRBJ2-7; D not resolved. CDR3 length equals 13 residues. Germline values: CDR1 SGHTA, CDR2 FQGNSA. The ends were cut back, 4 bases at V and 2 bases at J, with 9 bases in the middle. The CDR3 protein is CASSSGPPYEQYF. The CDR3 region has the DNA TGTGCCAGCAGCTCCGGGCCGCCCTACGAGCAGTACTTC.

The sample holds many counts of this clonotype. The chain couples TRBV7-2 to TRBJ1-1; TRBD1 aligns across 9 bases. The ends lost 3 bases at V and 2 bases at J; junction bases unmatched: 1. The CDR3 runs 14 residues. CDR1 is SGHTA and CDR2 is FQGNSA in the germline V gene. Here the CDR3 reads CASSLDRGNTEAFF. CDR3 DNA: TGTGCCAGCAGCTTGGACAGGGGAAACACTGAAGCTTTCTTT. Using reference TRBV7-2 and TRBJ1-1 for the parts outside the CDR3, the full variable domain is GAGVSQSPSNKVTEKGKDVELRCDPISGHTALYWYRQSLGQGLEFLIYFQGNSAPDKSGLPSDRFSAERTGGSVSTLTIQRTQQEDSAVYLCASSLDRGNTEAFFGQGTRLTVV.

The chain couples TRBV20-1 to TRBJ2-3, with 10 nucleotides matching TRBD2. In germline, CDR1 is DFQATT, CDR2 SNEGSKA (reference sequence). The CDR3 has 16 residues. The ends lost 8 bases at V and 4 bases at J; junction bases unmatched: 15. In nucleotides, the CDR3 is TGCAGTTGCGGTCTAGCGGGAGCCGAGGGTGCAGATACGCAGTATTTT. This translates into CSCGLAGAEGADTQYF.

Only a few counts were recorded for this clonotype. This sequence joins TRBV20-1 and TRBJ2-5; possible D gene TRBD2, 6 bases. CDR1 is DFQATT and CDR2 is SNEGSKA in the germline V gene (reference sequence). This CDR3 is built from 13 residues. V was cut by 2 bases and J by 3 bases, with 10 bases left in between. The CDR3 DNA reads as TGCAGTGCTAGATCCCCGGGAGAAGAGACCCAGTACTTC. Translation gives CSARSPGEETQYF.

The gene calls are TRBV6-2 or TRBV6-3 and TRBJ2-7, with 9 bases matching TRBD2. The germline gives CDR1 MNHEY, CDR2 SVGEGT. V dropped 2 bases and J dropped 6; count of bases not matched to a gene: 8. The CDR3 loop spans 15 amino acids. CDR3 protein: CASSYPTGTSSEQYF. The CDR3 DNA is TGTGCCAGCAGTTACCCGACCGGGACTAGCAGCGAGCAGTACTTC.

This clonotype has ten or more counts. The CDR3 DNA sequence: TGTGCCAGCAGTGGCGGACTAGCAAAGACCCAGTACTTC. This gives the protein CASSGGLAKTQYF. This rearrangement joins TRBV2 to TRBJ2-5, with TRBD2 matching over 8 bases. The V gene end was trimmed by 4 bases and the J gene end by 6 bases; junction bases not matched to a gene: 4. CDR1 and CDR2 from the germline V gene are SNHLY and FYNNEI. The CDR3 is 13 residues long.

The chain recombines TRBV27 with TRBJ2-3; D gene unclear. The CDR3 is 14 residues long. Per germline, CDR1 MNHEY and CDR2 SMNVEV (reference sequence). Trimming pared 6 bases from V and 2 bases from J, leaving 12 bases between. CDR3 coding DNA: TGTGCCAGCAGCTACGGCAGCGCCACAGATACGCAGTATTTT. Amino acid sequence: CASSYGSATDTQYF.

This clonotype was seen a few times. The chain joins TRBV7-3 to TRBJ1-5; perhaps TRBD1 as D (5 bases). This CDR3 is 18 amino acids long. V dropped 5 bases and J dropped 1 base, with 21 bases sitting between them. CDR1 is SGHTA and CDR2 is FQGTGA in the germline V gene. CDR3 protein: CASSPLVLIAGSNQPQHF. In DNA, the CDR3 is TGTGCCAGCAGCCCCCTTGTACTAATAGCAGGGAGCAATCAGCCCCAGCATTTT. Combining the CDR3 with reference TRBV7-3 and TRBJ1-5 gives the whole variable domain GAGVSQTPSNKVTEKGKYVELRCDPISGHTALYWYRQSLGQGPEFLIYFQGTGAADDSGLPNDRFFAVRPEGSVSTLKIQRTERGDSAVYLCASSPLVLIAGSNQPQHFGDGTRLSIL.

The chain has TRBV13 and TRBJ1-3, with no clear D. V lost 3 bases, J lost 2 bases, and 8 bases lay in between. CDR1 PRHDT and CDR2 FYEKMQ come from the germline V gene (reference sequence). CDR3 length: 14 amino acids. CDR3 in DNA: TGTGCCAGCAGCTTTTCAGTCACTGGAAACACCATATATTTT. This codes for CASSFSVTGNTIYF. Supplemented by reference TRBV13 and TRBJ1-3, the full variable domain reads AAGVIQSPRHLIKEKRETATLKCYPIPRHDTVYWYQQGPGQDPQFLISFYEKMQSDKGSIPDRFSAQQFSDYHSELNMSSLELGDSALYFCASSFSVTGNTIYFGEGSWLTVV.

The chain joins TRBV5-1 to TRBJ2-5; D ambiguous. The CDR3 length is 14 residues. In germline, CDR1 is SGHRS, CDR2 YFSETQ. The ends were cut back, 4 bases at V and 2 bases at J, with 12 bases in the middle. The CDR3 DNA sequence: TGCGCCAGCAGCCTCGACCCCAAACAAGAGACCCAGTACTTC. Its translation: CASSLDPKQETQYF.

This clonotype was detected many times. The chain combines TRBV29-1 with TRBJ1-1; D uncertain. Trimming stripped 4 bases from V and 1 base from J, with 4 bases between. CDR3 length: 11 amino acids. Germline lookup yields CDR1 SQVTM and CDR2 ANQGSEA. The CDR3 nucleotides are TGCAGCGTTGCTGCGAACACTGAAGCTTTCTTT. Amino acids: CSVAANTEAFF.

Only a few counts were recorded for this clonotype. The rearrangement uses TRBV24-1 and TRBJ2-1; 7 positions match TRBD1. The CDR3 is 13 residues long. J gave up 11 bases and V 4 bases, and 7 bases lay outside the gene matches. Germline V CDR1 and CDR2: KGHDR, SFDVKD. The CDR3: CATSDTPDRKQFF. CDR3 nucleotides: TGTGCCACCAGTGACACCCCGGACAGGAAGCAGTTCTTC.

The sample holds many counts of this clonotype. The chain is built from TRBV10-2 and TRBJ1-2; 12 positions match TRBD1. CDR1 is WSHSY and CDR2 is SAAADI in the germline V gene. The CDR3 runs to 13 residues. The V gene end was trimmed by 7 bases and the J gene end by 5 bases; junction bases not matched to a gene: 2. CDR3 protein: CASMGQGAYGYTF. The CDR3, as DNA: TGCGCCAGCATGGGACAGGGGGCATATGGCTACACCTTC.

Many counts were recorded for this clonotype. This CDR3 reads CASSQARAYTSGITDTQYF. CDR3 coding DNA: TGCGCCAGCAGCCAAGCCCGAGCGTACACTAGCGGCATCACAGATACGCAGTATTTT. V and J are TRBV4-1 and TRBJ2-3; 8 bases match TRBD2. The CDR3 extends over 19 amino acids. Unmatched junction bases numbered 14, after V lost 1 base and J lost 2 bases. Germline-derived CDR1 and CDR2 are MGHRA and YSYEKL.

This clonotype appeared many times. The chain employs TRBV6-4 and TRBJ2-3, with 9 bases identical to TRBD2. Germline lookup yields CDR1 MRHNA and CDR2 SNTAGT. This CDR3 is built from 15 residues. The ends lost 7 bases at V and 2 bases at J; junction bases unmatched: 7. The CDR3 region has the DNA TGTGCCAGCAAAAGCGGGGGGAGTGACACAGATACGCAGTATTTT. It encodes CASKSGGSDTDTQYF.

J is TRBJ2-3 and V is TRBV6-6; 9 positions agree with TRBD1. Unmatched junction bases numbered 4, after V lost 5 bases and J lost 1 base. This CDR3 spans 15 amino acids. Germline V gene data show CDR1 as MNHNY and CDR2 as SVGAGI (reference sequence). The CDR3 is CASSARDRGTDTQYF. DNA for the CDR3: TGTGCCAGCAGTGCTCGGGACAGGGGCACAGATACGCAGTATTTT.

This clonotype has a handful of counts. The chain employs TRBV9 and TRBJ2-4; 8 nucleotides agree with TRBD2. The CDR3 length is 15 residues. Germline values: CDR1 SGDLS, CDR2 YYNGEE. Unmatched junction bases numbered 8, after V lost 4 bases and J lost 5 bases. For the CDR3, the DNA is TGTGCCAGCAGCCCCGGGGGGGAGGCCGAAAACATTCAGTACTTC. Amino acid sequence: CASSPGGEAENIQYF. Filled out from reference TRBV9 and TRBJ2-4, the complete variable domain reads DSGVTQTPKHLITATGQRVTLRCSPRSGDLSVYWYQQSLDQGLQFLIQYYNGEERAKGNILERFSAQQFPDLHSELNLSSLELGDSALYFCASSPGGEAENIQYFGAGTRLSVL.

This clonotype was counted many times. The chain has TRBV6-2 or TRBV6-3 and TRBJ1-5; D unresolved. CDR1 and CDR2 (germline): MNHEY, SVGEGT. V lost 6 bases to trimming and J lost 0 bases, with 9 bases between them. There are 14 residues in the CDR3. The CDR3 spells CASSNTYSNQPQHF. The CDR3 DNA sequence: TGTGCCAGCAGCAACACCTATAGCAATCAGCCCCAGCATTTT.

This clonotype was found a few times. This rearrangement joins TRBV28 to TRBJ2-7, with 10 bases aligning to TRBD2. This CDR3 spans 15 amino acids. Germline CDR1 MDHEN, CDR2 SYDVKM. Trimming removed 3 bases from V and 3 bases from J; junction bases left unmatched: 5. In DNA, the CDR3 is TGTGCCAGCAGTTTTCTAGCGGGAGAATTCTACGAGCAGTACTTC. Protein sequence: CASSFLAGEFYEQYF.

The chain combines TRBV29-1 with TRBJ2-5; D is perhaps TRBD1 (6 bases). Germline V lookup: CDR1 SQVTM, CDR2 ANQGSEA. V gave up 3 bases and J gave up 2 bases, with 13 bases separating them. The CDR3 spans 14 residues. DNA for the CDR3: TGCAGCGTTGAGGAGACAGGCCAGCAAGAGACCCAGTACTTC. Its protein is CSVEETGQQETQYF. Full variable domain (outside the CDR3, taken from reference TRBV29-1 and TRBJ2-5): SAVISQKPSRDICQRGTSLTIQCQVDSQVTMMFWYRQQPGQSLTLIATANQGSEATYESGFVIDKFPISRPNLTFSTLTVSNMSPEDSSIYLCSVEETGQQETQYFGPGTRLLVL.

The gene calls are TRBV20-1 and TRBJ2-1, with 10 bases identical to TRBD2. Germline values: CDR1 DFQATT, CDR2 SNEGSKA (reference sequence). J gave up 7 bases and V 5 bases, and 11 bases lay outside the gene matches. The CDR3 spans 15 residues. CDR3 loop: CSALSLAGGSNEQFF. The CDR3 DNA follows: TGCAGTGCTTTAAGCTTAGCGGGAGGATCGAATGAGCAGTTCTTC.

The rearrangement uses TRBV6-5 and TRBJ2-1, with D perhaps matching TRBD1 (7 bases). The length of the CDR3 is 15 residues. Germline V gene lookup returns CDR1 MNHEY and CDR2 SVGAGI. The V gene lost 5 bases and the J gene lost 2 bases, with 13 bases spanning the gap. The CDR3 sequence is CASSPGGGTYNEQFF. Written as DNA, the CDR3 is TGTGCCAGCAGTCCCGGAGGGGGCACCTACAATGAGCAGTTCTTC.

This clonotype was observed a handful of times. The chain couples TRBV25-1 to TRBJ1-2, with 8 bases identical to TRBD1. Losses at the gene ends were 7 bases for V and 4 bases for J; bases not matched to a gene: 5. CDR3 size: 13 residues. CDR1 and CDR2 (germline): MGHDK, SYGVNS. The CDR3, as DNA: TGTGCCAGCACCCGACAGGGGAGCTATGGCTACACCTTC. As protein: CASTRQGSYGYTF.

This clonotype appeared a few times. This rearrangement joins TRBV4-1 to TRBJ2-3, with TRBD2 as a possible D gene (5 bases). V gave up 4 bases and J gave up 6 bases, with 11 bases separating them. CDR1 and CDR2 (germline): MGHRA, YSYEKL. The CDR3 spans 13 residues. The CDR3 DNA follows: TGCGCCAGCAGCCTCCGGAGAGGGGATACGCAGTATTTT. It codes for CASSLRRGDTQYF.